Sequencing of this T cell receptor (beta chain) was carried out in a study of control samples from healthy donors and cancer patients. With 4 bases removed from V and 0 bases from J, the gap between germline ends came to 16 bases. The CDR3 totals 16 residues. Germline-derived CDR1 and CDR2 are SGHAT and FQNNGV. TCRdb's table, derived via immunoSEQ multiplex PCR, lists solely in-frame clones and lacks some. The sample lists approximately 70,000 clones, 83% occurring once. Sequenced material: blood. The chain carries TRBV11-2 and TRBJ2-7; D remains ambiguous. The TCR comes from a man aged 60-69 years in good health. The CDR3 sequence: CASSSQKVASSYEQYF. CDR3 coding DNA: TGTGCCAGCAGCTCACAGAAGGTTGCGAGCTCCTACGAGCAGTACTTC.